One and the same sample provided the 18 T cell receptor beta chains below, sequenced in a study of blood T cell repertoires in COVID-19. Clones were sequenced by immunoSEQ multiplex PCR, and TCRdb holds only the in-frame ones, with some missing. The sample has 350,000 to 400,000 clones, nearly 90% seen once. What was sequenced was peripheral blood. The receptors shown here come from a man younger than 30 with active or convalescent COVID-19.

The chain employs TRBV9 and TRBJ2-2; no reliable D call. The CDR3 totals 11 residues. V was clipped by 6 bases and J by 7 bases, with 7 bases between them. Germline V CDR1 and CDR2: SGDLS, YYNGEE. CDR3 bases: TGTGCCAGCACCACCGGCGGGGAGCTGTTTTTT. This encodes CASTTGGELFF.

The rearrangement links TRBV4-1 to TRBJ2-7; a weak D match, TRBD1 (5 bases). Trimming stripped 3 bases from V and 3 bases from J, with 12 bases between. The CDR3 has 14 amino acids. Germline loops: CDR1 MGHRA, CDR2 YSYEKL. The CDR3 here is CASSHQGGSYEQYF. The CDR3, as DNA: TGCGCCAGCAGCCATCAGGGCGGCAGCTACGAGCAGTACTTC.

V and J are TRBV5-5 and TRBJ2-5, with TRBD2 identical over 15 bases. The J segment lost 1 base and the V segment lost 0 bases, leaving 4 bases of the junction unmatched. CDR1 and CDR2 (germline): SGHKS, YYEKEE (reference sequence). The CDR3 sequence is 18 residues long. The CDR3 DNA follows: TGTGCCAGCAGCTTGGCAGGACTAGCGGGGGGGGTCCAAGAGACCCAGTACTTC. It codes for CASSLAGLAGGVQETQYF. Full variable domain (outside the CDR3, taken from reference TRBV5-5 and TRBJ2-5): DAGVTQSPTHLIKTRGQQVTLRCSPISGHKSVSWYQQVLGQGPQFIFQYYEKEERGRGNFPDRFSARQFPNYSSELNVNALLLGDSALYLCASSLAGLAGGVQETQYFGPGTRLLVL.

J is TRBJ1-4 and V is TRBV6-5; TRBD1 matches at 7 bases. Germline loops: CDR1 MNHEY, CDR2 SVGAGI. J gave up 8 bases and V 6 bases, and 12 bases lay outside the gene matches. The CDR3 has 15 residues. CDR3 loop: CASRRIRDRAEKLFF. Written as DNA, the CDR3 is TGTGCCAGCAGACGGATCCGGGACAGAGCCGAAAAACTGTTTTTT.

The genes are TRBV5-5 and TRBJ1-5, with 9 bases matching TRBD1. Germline CDR1 is SGHKS and CDR2 is YYEKEE (reference sequence). V gave up 0 bases and J gave up 6 bases; unmatched junction bases: 4. The CDR3 runs 15 residues. The DNA of the CDR3 is TGTGCCAGCAGCTTGGCAGGGACAGGGTTTCAGCCCCAGCATTTT. Protein product: CASSLAGTGFQPQHF.

The chain is built from TRBV10-3 and TRBJ2-5, with 8 bases that match TRBD1. With V trimmed by 4 bases and J by 5 bases, 9 bases remained unmatched. Germline CDR1 and CDR2: ENHRY and SYGVKD. The CDR3 sequence is 15 residues long. The CDR3 bases are TGTGCCATCAGTGGGCGACAGGGGATAGGGGAGACCCAGTACTTC. It is translated as CAISGRQGIGETQYF.

J is TRBJ2-1 and V is TRBV7-9; D is uncertain. V lost 1 base to trimming and J lost 4 bases, with 11 bases between them. Germline V gene sequence: CDR1 SEHNR, CDR2 FQNEAQ (reference sequence). This CDR3 comprises 15 residues. The CDR3 protein is CASSLVGAGYNEQFF. The CDR3 DNA reads as TGTGCCAGCAGCTTAGTGGGCGCAGGATACAATGAGCAGTTCTTC. Using reference TRBV7-9 and TRBJ2-1 for the parts outside the CDR3, the full variable domain is DTGVSQNPRHKITKRGQNVTFRCDPISEHNRLYWYRQTLGQGPEFLTYFQNEAQLEKSRLLSDRFSAERPKGSFSTLEIQRTEQGDSAMYLCASSLVGAGYNEQFFGPGTRLTVL.

The chain has TRBV10-3 and TRBJ1-1; D is possibly TRBD1 (6 bases). V was trimmed by 1 base and J by 8 bases, leaving 14 bases between them. There are 14 residues in the CDR3. CDR1 is ENHRY, CDR2 SYGVKD, per germline. For the CDR3, the DNA is TGTGCCATCAGTGAGTTCCAGGGGCCCATAGAAGCTTTCTTT. This translates into CAISEFQGPIEAFF.

The chain links TRBV19 to TRBJ2-3; 8 bases map to TRBD2. This CDR3 spans 14 amino acids. Per the germline V gene, CDR1 is LNHDA and CDR2 is SQIVND (reference sequence). V shed 7 bases, J shed 6 bases, and the junction held 9 bases outside the gene matches. The CDR3 bases are TGTGCCAGTACCATGGCAGCGGGAGTGGATACGCAGTATTTT. Translating gives CASTMAAGVDTQYF.

The CDR3: CASSGQVTQPQHF. As DNA, the CDR3 is TGTGCCAGCTCAGGACAGGTCACTCAGCCCCAGCATTTT. The chain recombines TRBV18 with TRBJ1-5; 7 bases map to TRBD1. The CDR3 runs to 13 residues. V dropped 5 bases and J dropped 6; count of bases not matched to a gene: 4. Per the germline V gene, CDR1 is KGHSH and CDR2 is LQKENI.

Here the CDR3 reads CASSPPGLAGPNEQYF. The CDR3 DNA reads as TGCGCCAGCAGCCCGCCGGGACTAGCGGGACCAAACGAGCAGTACTTC. This rearrangement joins TRBV5-1 to TRBJ2-7, with TRBD2 matching over 13 bases. Germline CDR1 SGHRS, CDR2 YFSETQ. With 4 bases clipped from V and 5 bases from J, the junction kept 9 bases outside the gene matches. The CDR3 consists of 16 residues. Full variable domain (outside the CDR3, taken from reference TRBV5-1 and TRBJ2-7): KAGVTQTPRYLIKTRGQQVTLSCSPISGHRSVSWYQQTPGQGLQFLFEYFSETQRNKGNFPGRFSGRQFSNSRSEMNVSTLELGDSALYLCASSPPGLAGPNEQYFGPGTRLTVT.

The chain recombines TRBV27 with TRBJ2-4, with TRBD1 matching 8 bases. The CDR3 spans 13 residues. The germline V gene encodes CDR1 MNHEY and CDR2 SMNVEV (reference sequence). The V gene end was trimmed by 6 bases and the J gene end by 9 bases; junction bases not matched to a gene: 7. The CDR3 DNA reads as TGTGCCAGCAGGGCGGCAGGGGGCGGCATTCAGTACTTC. Protein: CASRAAGGGIQYF.

The chain recombines TRBV11-2 with TRBJ2-5; 7 nucleotides match TRBD2. Trimming removed 6 bases from V and 0 bases from J; junction bases left unmatched: 7. The CDR3 loop spans 15 amino acids. Per the germline V gene, CDR1 is SGHAT and CDR2 is FQNNGV. The CDR3 DNA sequence: TGTGCCAGCAGTACTAGCGCAGCGTACCAAGAGACCCAGTACTTC. Encoded protein: CASSTSAAYQETQYF.

To note about this clone: At one of its ends the junction is not consistent with the germline gene, which may arise from a read error. The V call is TRBV11-2, the J call TRBJ1-6; D gene unclear. Germline V lookup: CDR1 SGHAT, CDR2 FQNNGV. This CDR3 comprises 12 residues. CDR3 loop: CASSGLNSPLHF. The CDR3 coding sequence is TGTGCCAGCAGCGGTCTAAATTCGCCCCTCCACTTT.

V and J are TRBV7-9 and TRBJ1-2; D is unresolved. Between the trimmed V and J ends, which lost 3 bases and 2 bases, there was a span of 13 bases. CDR1 and CDR2 from the germline V gene are SEHNR and FQNEAQ (reference sequence). CDR3 length: 15 residues. The CDR3 DNA reads TGTGCCAGCAGCTTGTTCGGACGGGAGAACTATGGCTACACCTTC. Its protein is CASSLFGRENYGYTF. Combining the CDR3 with reference TRBV7-9 and TRBJ1-2 gives the whole variable domain DTGVSQNPRHKITKRGQNVTFRCDPISEHNRLYWYRQTLGQGPEFLTYFQNEAQLEKSRLLSDRFSAERPKGSFSTLEIQRTEQGDSAMYLCASSLFGRENYGYTFGSGTRLTVV.

The J gene is TRBJ1-5, the V gene TRBV6-6; 8 bases fit TRBD1. J lost 5 bases, V lost 3 bases, and 6 bases had no gene match. The CDR3 spans 15 residues. The germline CDR1 and CDR2 sequences are MNHNY and SVGAGI (reference sequence). The CDR3 spells CASSYFGTGDQPQHF. Written as DNA, the CDR3 is TGTGCCAGCAGTTATTTCGGGACAGGTGATCAGCCCCAGCATTTT.

This rearrangement joins TRBV11-3 to TRBJ2-2; 9 bases are shared with TRBD2. The germline V gene encodes CDR1 SGHNT and CDR2 YENEEA. The CDR3 runs to 19 residues. V shed 1 base and J 6 bases; nucleotides not matched to a gene: 15. CDR3 in DNA: TGTGCCAGCAGCTTAGGAGTTGGTTCGCGGGGGGGCCTTCCCGGGGAGCTGTTTTTT. Protein: CASSLGVGSRGGLPGELFF.

The chain couples TRBV3-1 (or the pseudogene TRBV3-2) to TRBJ1-1, with D hard to call. The CDR3 spans 14 residues. With 0 bases removed from V and 1 base from J, the gap between germline ends came to 6 bases. Looked up from germline, CDR1 is LGHDT and CDR2 is YNNKEL (reference sequence). The CDR3 sequence is CASSQDNKNTEAFF. For the CDR3, the DNA is TGTGCCAGCAGCCAAGATAACAAGAACACTGAAGCTTTCTTT.